A single sample is the source of the 27 T cell receptor beta chains below, sequenced in a study of beta chain features in type 1 diabetes. Antigens for these TCRs are unknown. Findings and limits, study-wide: Shortening of TCRB CDR3s, moderate but significant, appeared in all four CD4+ subsets of Type 1 diabetes patients.

Every isolated RNA sample was fully reverse transcribed, so sequencing captured expressed TCRB transcripts. The data were produced by immunoSEQ multiplex PCR, yet TCRdb's version contains in-frame clones alone and is incomplete. This table has about 190,000 clones, about 7.8% appearing once. Material for sequencing was central memory CD4+ T cells from blood. These receptors originate from a woman aged 35 to 49 with type 1 diabetes.

The chain links TRBV5-1 to TRBJ2-4; D possibly corresponds to TRBD1 (5 bases). CDR3 length: 16 residues. With 2 bases removed from V and 1 base from J, the gap between germline ends came to 13 bases. Germline lookup yields CDR1 SGHRS and CDR2 YFSETQ. The CDR3 is CASSLAGAGAKNIQYF. The CDR3, as DNA: TGCGCCAGCAGCTTAGCCGGTGCAGGGGCCAAAAACATTCAGTACTTC.

The chain carries TRBV4-3 and TRBJ2-6; no clear D gene. Trimming removed 0 bases from V and 0 bases from J, with 6 bases in between. This CDR3 spans 16 amino acids. Germline CDR1 reads LGHNA; CDR2 reads YSLEER. The CDR3 DNA reads as TGCGCCAGCAGCCAAGACTTTATCTCTGGGGCCAACGTCCTGACTTTC. This sequence encodes CASSQDFISGANVLTF.

The chain couples TRBV7-2 to TRBJ2-7, with unresolved D. The CDR3 has 13 amino acids. The V gene lost 2 bases and the J gene lost 3 bases, with 8 bases spanning the gap. Germline V gives CDR1 SGHTA, CDR2 FQGNSA. The chain's CDR3 is CASSLQDNYEQYF. The DNA of the CDR3 is TGTGCCAGCAGCTTACAGGATAACTACGAGCAGTACTTC.

The chain links TRBV5-1 to TRBJ1-1; weak D call: TRBD1 (6 bases). Trimming stripped 4 bases from V and 1 base from J, with 14 bases between. Germline V gene lookup returns CDR1 SGHRS and CDR2 YFSETQ. The CDR3 totals 15 residues. CDR3 nucleotide sequence: TGCGCCAGCAGCATACGGGACACCCGGAACACTGAAGCTTTCTTT. This codes for CASSIRDTRNTEAFF.

This clone was detected a few times. The V and J genes are TRBV7-2 and TRBJ2-7, with D possibly matching TRBD1 (6 bases). Germline V gives CDR1 SGHTA, CDR2 FQGNSA. V lost 5 bases and J lost 0, with 11 bases in between. This CDR3 has 14 amino acids. The CDR3 nucleotides read TGTGCCAGCAGCCCCGACAGGAGCTCCTACGAGCAGTACTTC. Translation: CASSPDRSSYEQYF.

J is TRBJ1-5 and V is TRBV5-5, with unresolved D. The CDR3 extends over 14 amino acids. V was trimmed by 0 bases and J by 5 bases, leaving 9 bases between them. The germline V gene has CDR1 SGHKS and CDR2 YYEKEE (reference sequence). The CDR3 sequence: CASSLEGSYQPQHF. The DNA for the CDR3 is TGTGCCAGCAGCTTGGAAGGGAGCTATCAGCCCCAGCATTTT.

This chain joins TRBV6-5 and TRBJ2-5, with 9 bases matching TRBD1. Germline V gene data show CDR1 as MNHEY and CDR2 as SVGAGI. After removal of 4 bases from V and 3 bases from J, the junction contained 9 bases not matched to a gene. The CDR3 has 16 amino acids. Here the CDR3 DNA reads TGTGCCAGCAGTTCGACCGGGACAGGGACTGAAGAGACCCAGTACTTC. This gives the protein CASSSTGTGTEETQYF.

This clone was recorded at least ten times. The chain recombines TRBV28 with TRBJ2-5, with TRBD1 matching over 7 bases. Germline V CDR1 and CDR2: MDHEN, SYDVKM. The CDR3 is 13 amino acids. The V gene end was trimmed by 11 bases and the J gene end by 5 bases; junction bases not matched to a gene: 11. This CDR3 is CAGTDRARETQYF. For the CDR3, the DNA is TGTGCCGGAACCGACAGGGCTCGGGAGACCCAGTACTTC. Drawing the rest from reference TRBV28 and TRBJ2-5, the complete variable domain is DVKVTQSSRYLVKRTGEKVFLECVQDMDHENMFWYRQDPGLGLRLIYFSYDVKMKEKGDIPEGYSVSREKKERFSLILESASTNQTSMYLCAGTDRARETQYFGPGTRLLVL.

This clone showed up just a few times. The chain couples TRBV7-9 to TRBJ2-7; a possible D gene is TRBD2 (6 bases). This CDR3 has 14 amino acids. The V and J ends lost 0 bases and 2 bases respectively, with 8 bases between them. CDR1 is SEHNR, CDR2 FQNEAQ, per germline (reference sequence). The CDR3 DNA reads as TGTGCCAGCAGCTTAGCGGAGGGTCCCTACGAGCAGTACTTC. Protein product: CASSLAEGPYEQYF.

V and J are TRBV2 and TRBJ1-1; D is undetermined. The germline V and J ends were trimmed by 5 bases and 8 bases, with 12 bases remaining between them. Germline CDR1 and CDR2: SNHLY and FYNNEI. The CDR3 totals 12 residues. This CDR3 reads CASSTSFGEAFF. In nucleotides, the CDR3 is TGTGCCAGCAGTACCTCTTTTGGCGAAGCTTTCTTT.

This clone occurred a few times. The rearrangement uses TRBV4-3 and TRBJ2-1; no clear D gene. This CDR3 spans 16 amino acids. Germline CDR1 reads LGHNA; CDR2 reads YSLEER. V lost 0 bases to trimming and J lost 3 bases, with 12 bases between them. The CDR3 DNA reads as TGCGCCAGCAGCCAAGATCCGGGTGGGTACTACAATGAGCAGTTCTTC. Its translation: CASSQDPGGYYNEQFF.

The chain combines TRBV7-3 with TRBJ2-3; the D is unclear. The germline gives CDR1 SGHTA, CDR2 FQGTGA. V was shortened by 4 bases and J by 0 bases, with 2 bases between the two germline ends. CDR3 length equals 12 residues. CDR3: CASSSSTDTQYF. Written as DNA, the CDR3 is TGTGCCAGCAGCTCTAGCACAGATACGCAGTATTTT.

This clone appeared a few times. The rearrangement links TRBV11-2 to TRBJ2-5; 9 nucleotides agree with TRBD1. The germline gives CDR1 SGHAT, CDR2 FQNNGV. The V segment lost 5 bases and the J segment 4 bases; nucleotides outside the gene matches: 8. The CDR3 runs to 15 residues. This CDR3 reads CASSPRDREVETQYF. The CDR3 region has the DNA TGTGCCAGCAGCCCCCGGGACAGGGAAGTAGAGACCCAGTACTTC. Drawing the rest from reference TRBV11-2 and TRBJ2-5, the complete variable domain is EAGVAQSPRYKIIEKRQSVAFWCNPISGHATLYWYQQILGQGPKLLIQFQNNGVVDDSQLPKDRFSAERLKGVDSTLKIQPAKLEDSAVYLCASSPRDREVETQYFGPGTRLLVL.

The chain is built from TRBV28 and TRBJ1-2; unclear D gene. CDR3 size: 13 residues. Germline V lookup: CDR1 MDHEN, CDR2 SYDVKM. V lost 8 bases and J lost 4, with 14 bases in between. The CDR3 DNA reads as TGTGCCAGCGCCCTCGACTACTCCTATGGCTACACCTTC. Protein product: CASALDYSYGYTF.

This chain joins TRBV4-3 and TRBJ2-5; D might be TRBD2 (6 bases). The CDR3 loop spans 15 amino acids. CDR1 and CDR2 from the germline V gene are LGHNA and YSLEER. Trimming stripped 4 bases from V and 2 bases from J, with 14 bases between. CDR3 region: CASSRGAGQQETQYF. The CDR3 nucleotides read TGCGCCAGCAGCCGCGGGGCAGGGCAGCAAGAGACCCAGTACTTC.

This chain uses TRBV2 with TRBJ1-1, with D uncertain. The CDR3 runs 13 residues. V lost 4 bases, J lost 1 base, and 7 bases lay in between. CDR1 SNHLY and CDR2 FYNNEI come from the germline V gene. The CDR3 reads CASSAQANTEAFF. The CDR3 bases are TGTGCCAGCAGTGCTCAGGCGAACACTGAAGCTTTCTTT. Full variable domain (missing parts from reference TRBV2 and TRBJ1-1): EPEVTQTPSHQVTQMGQEVILRCVPISNHLYFYWYRQILGQKVEFLVSFYNNEISEKSEIFDDQFSVERPDGSNFTLKIRSTKLEDSAMYFCASSAQANTEAFFGQGTRLTVV.

The J gene is TRBJ2-3, the V gene TRBV7-2, with D possibly being TRBD1 (5 bases). Trimming shortened V by 4 bases and J by 6 bases, and 20 bases separated the two germline ends. The germline V gene encodes CDR1 SGHTA and CDR2 FQGNSA. CDR3 length equals 16 residues. The CDR3 coding sequence is TGTGCCAGCAGCTCCGCCGTTAGGGTTGCAGGGGATACGCAGTATTTT. This gives the protein CASSSAVRVAGDTQYF.

The table lists this clone with a few counts. The V gene is TRBV19, the J gene TRBJ1-2; D call uncertain. V was shortened by 3 bases and J by 6 bases, with 14 bases between the two germline ends. The CDR3 sequence is 14 residues long. The germline CDR1 and CDR2 sequences are LNHDA and SQIVND (reference sequence). CDR3 DNA sequence: TGTGCCAGTAGTATCCCCAGGCCGCAGGATGGCTACACCTTC. It translates to CASSIPRPQDGYTF.

This chain links TRBV18 with TRBJ1-2, with D unresolved. This CDR3 has 15 amino acids. Germline V gene data show CDR1 as KGHSH and CDR2 as LQKENI. V was pared by 0 bases and J by 0 bases, with 8 bases between. Here the CDR3 reads CASSPPASSNYGYTF. CDR3 nucleotide sequence: TGTGCCAGCTCACCACCCGCTAGCTCTAACTATGGCTACACCTTC. Supplemented by reference TRBV18 and TRBJ1-2, the full variable domain reads NAGVMQNPRHLVRRRGQEARLRCSPMKGHSHVYWYRQLPEEGLKFMVYLQKENIIDESGMPKERFSAEFPKEGPSILRIQQVVRGDSAAYFCASSPPASSNYGYTFGSGTRLTVV.

In this sample, this clone turned up a few times. This chain uses TRBV7-8 with TRBJ2-7; no definite D call. The CDR3 contains 14 residues. The ends were cut back, 1 base at V and 4 bases at J, with 11 bases in the middle. The germline V gene has CDR1 SGHVS and CDR2 FQNEAQ. CDR3 DNA sequence: TGTGCCAGCAGCTTAGAGGCTTGGAGTTACGAGCAGTACTTC. Amino acid sequence: CASSLEAWSYEQYF.

V usage is TRBV28 and J usage is TRBJ2-3; 7 bases match TRBD1. The CDR3 covers 14 residues. V was clipped by 7 bases and J by 7 bases; unmatched bases: 11. The germline CDR1 and CDR2 sequences are MDHEN and SYDVKM. CDR3 loop: CASNFPTGANTQYF. The CDR3 DNA is TGTGCCAGCAATTTTCCCACAGGGGCAAATACGCAGTATTTT.

This clone was picked up a small number of times. The gene calls are TRBV30 and TRBJ2-6, with 9 positions matching TRBD1. The CDR3 runs to 17 residues. Germline V lookup: CDR1 GTSNPN, CDR2 SVGIG (reference sequence). V dropped 5 bases and J dropped 3; count of bases not matched to a gene: 11. Here the CDR3 reads CAWVGTGYIDGANVLTF. The CDR3 DNA reads as TGTGCCTGGGTCGGGACAGGGTATATAGATGGGGCCAACGTCCTGACTTTC. Together with reference TRBV30 and TRBJ2-6, the CDR3 gives the full variable domain: SQTIHQWPATLVQPVGSPLSLECTVEGTSNPNLYWYRQAAGRGLQLLFYSVGIGQISSEVPQNLSASRPQDRQFILSSKKLLLSDSGFYLCAWVGTGYIDGANVLTFGAGSRLTVL.

The V and J genes are TRBV4-2 and TRBJ1-1; 7 positions match TRBD1. Germline CDR1 and CDR2: LGHNA and YNFKEQ. The ends lost 4 bases at V and 1 base at J; junction bases unmatched: 6. The CDR3 is 15 residues long. CDR3 sequence (DNA): TGTGCCAGCAGCCCTTCGACAGGGAGGAACACTGAAGCTTTCTTT. Protein product: CASSPSTGRNTEAFF.

The table lists this clone with a few counts. The same CDR3 arises from other DNA sequences in this sample as well. J is TRBJ2-7 and V is TRBV7-9; D gene ambiguous. The length of the CDR3 is 14 residues. Trimming left V 3 bases short and J 2 bases short, with 11 bases between. In germline, CDR1 is SEHNR, CDR2 FQNEAQ (reference sequence). The chain's CDR3 is CASSFPGSTYEQYF. The DNA of the CDR3 is TGTGCCAGCAGCTTCCCCGGGTCCACCTACGAGCAGTACTTC. Supplemented by reference TRBV7-9 and TRBJ2-7, the full variable domain reads DTGVSQNPRHKITKRGQNVTFRCDPISEHNRLYWYRQTLGQGPEFLTYFQNEAQLEKSRLLSDRFSAERPKGSFSTLEIQRTEQGDSAMYLCASSFPGSTYEQYFGPGTRLTVT.

The V and J genes are TRBV28 and TRBJ1-1, with 7 bases aligning to TRBD1. CDR3 length: 14 residues. Germline-derived CDR1 and CDR2 are MDHEN and SYDVKM. Germline trimming cut 5 bases from V and 6 bases from J; bases unmatched to any gene: 9. The chain's CDR3 is CASSPQGVVAEAFF. The CDR3 nucleotides read TGTGCCAGCAGTCCCCAGGGGGTGGTGGCTGAAGCTTTCTTT.

The chain links TRBV11-2 to TRBJ2-7, with 11 bases fitting TRBD2. This CDR3 spans 15 amino acids. Germline V CDR1 and CDR2: SGHAT, FQNNGV. Trimming took 2 bases from V and 3 from J; bases not matched to a gene: 3. The CDR3 loop reads CASSLLAGGLYEQYF. CDR3 nucleotides: TGTGCCAGCAGCTTATTAGCGGGGGGGCTCTACGAGCAGTACTTC.

The chain carries TRBV9 and TRBJ1-3; D is possibly TRBD1 (5 bases). The V gene's germline CDR1 is SGDLS and CDR2 YYNGEE. Trimming stripped 4 bases from V and 8 bases from J, with 13 bases between. There are 13 residues in the CDR3. The CDR3 sequence: CASSSRQTDTIYF. CDR3 bases: TGTGCCAGCAGCTCCCGACAGACGGACACCATATATTTT. Supplemented by reference TRBV9 and TRBJ1-3, the full variable domain reads DSGVTQTPKHLITATGQRVTLRCSPRSGDLSVYWYQQSLDQGLQFLIQYYNGEERAKGNILERFSAQQFPDLHSELNLSSLELGDSALYFCASSSRQTDTIYFGEGSWLTVV.